A selection of T cell receptor beta chains follows, all from one sample in a study of blood T cell repertoires in COVID-19. TCRdb keeps only in-frame clones here, not all; method: immunoSEQ multiplex PCR. Among approximately 13,000 clones listed, around 84% were seen once. The sequenced material came from peripheral blood. All receptors derive from a woman in her forties or fifties with active or convalescent COVID-19. Each CDR3 is given with its conserved first and last residue. D genes are given only for firm matches. The size of a clone is reported for some rows only, either as once, few or many, or as a class for expanded clones.

d_call | cdr3_length | j_call | v_call | clone_size | cdr3_aa | cdr3_nt
TRBD1 | 17 | TRBJ1-6 | TRBV2 | - | CASSEGGQVFYNSPLHF | TGTGCCAGCAGTGAAGGGGGACAGGTTTTCTATAATTCACCCCTCCACTTT
TRBD1 | 13 | TRBJ1-5 | TRBV12-3/TRBV12-4 | - | CASSFTGDQPQHF | TGTGCCAGCAGTTTCACAGGGGATCAGCCCCAGCATTTT
TRBD1 | 15 | TRBJ1-4 | TRBV27 | - | CASSSDRGRNEKLFF | TGTGCCAGCAGTTCAGACAGGGGGCGAAATGAAAAACTGTTTTTT
TRBD2 | 15 | TRBJ2-7 | TRBV10-1 | - | CASSESTSGAAEQYF | TGCGCCAGCAGTGAGTCGACTAGCGGGGCTGCCGAGCAGTACTTC
- | 17 | TRBJ2-5 | TRBV24-1 | - | CATSDRGYGGLGETQYF | TGTGCCACCAGTGACCGGGGGTACGGGGGGCTTGGGGAGACCCAGTACTTC
TRBD1 | 15 | TRBJ1-2 | TRBV6-6 | few | CASSYPQTGDYGYTF | TGTGCCAGCAGTTACCCCCAGACAGGGGACTATGGCTACACCTTC
- | 16 | TRBJ1-5 | TRBV7-2 | few | CASSLDGGYSNQPQHF | TGTGCCAGCAGCTTAGACGGCGGCTATAGCAATCAGCCCCAGCATTTT
- | 17 | TRBJ2-2 | TRBV5-1 | - | CASSPTIAGINTGELFF | TGCGCCAGCAGCCCCACGATCGCGGGGATAAACACCGGGGAGCTGTTTTTT
- | 16 | TRBJ1-2 | TRBV7-2 | - | CASSLISPGDDYGYTF | TGTGCCAGCAGCTTAATTAGCCCAGGGGACGACTATGGCTACACCTTC
TRBD2 | 16 | TRBJ2-7 | TRBV7-2 | - | CASSLGRLAGRYEQYF | TGTGCCAGCAGCTTAGGTCGACTAGCGGGGAGATACGAGCAGTACTTC
TRBD2 | 15 | TRBJ2-5 | TRBV13 | - | CASSFGLAGDGTQYF | TGTGCCAGCAGCTTCGGACTAGCGGGGGACGGGACCCAGTACTTC
- | 12 | TRBJ2-5 | TRBV28 | - | CASSRDQETQYF | TGTGCCAGCAGTCGCGACCAAGAGACCCAGTACTTC
- | 12 | TRBJ2-5 | TRBV5-1 | - | CASSGEVWTQYF | TGCGCCAGCAGCGGTGAGGTATGGACCCAGTACTTC
TRBD1 | 16 | TRBJ1-3 | TRBV7-9 | - | CASSPPRTGSGNTIYF | TGTGCCAGCAGCCCCCCCAGGACAGGCTCTGGAAACACCATATATTTT